One and the same sample provided the 20 T cell receptor beta chains below, sequenced in a study of post-analysis software for immune sequencing data. Study results and limitations: Five or six TRBV segments, including TRBV5-6, TRBV5-1 and TRBV20-1, were more frequent in patients than controls.

The library was made from cDNA and included unique molecular identifiers. Each CDR3 protein is one row after TCRdb ran MiXCR on the PCR reads. This table holds under 900,000 distinct CDR3 sequences, roughly 58% found once. Which antigens these TCRs recognize remains unknown. Sequenced: blood. The source of these receptors is a girl aged 10 to 17 with multiple sclerosis.

In its sample, this clonotype was seen a few times. V is TRBV5-1 and J is TRBJ1-2; the D gene is possibly TRBD1 (5 bases). V lost 0 bases and J lost 2, with 8 bases in between. CDR3 length: 14 amino acids. CDR1 is SGHRS and CDR2 is YFSETQ in the germline V gene. CDR3: CASSLAQENYGYTF. The CDR3 region has the DNA TGCGCCAGCAGCTTGGCACAGGAAAACTATGGCTACACCTTC. Full variable domain (outside the CDR3, taken from reference TRBV5-1 and TRBJ1-2): KAGVTQTPRYLIKTRGQQVTLSCSPISGHRSVSWYQQTPGQGLQFLFEYFSETQRNKGNFPGRFSGRQFSNSRSEMNVSTLELGDSALYLCASSLAQENYGYTFGSGTRLTVV.

V and J are TRBV5-1 and TRBJ2-1; D may be TRBD2 (5 bases). Trimming removed 4 bases at V and 8 bases at J, with 16 bases between. The CDR3 is made up of 14 amino acids. Looked up from germline, CDR1 is SGHRS and CDR2 is YFSETQ. The CDR3 loop is CASSRLGDMDEQFF. CDR3 nucleotide sequence: TGCGCCAGCAGCAGACTGGGAGATATGGATGAGCAGTTCTTC.

This clonotype turned up a few times. CDR3 loop: CASSPAGLAGASYEQYF. The DNA for the CDR3 is TGTGCCAGCAGCCCCGCGGGACTAGCGGGCGCATCCTACGAGCAGTACTTC. The chain has TRBV7-2 and TRBJ2-7; 12 positions agree with TRBD2. The J segment lost 1 base and the V segment lost 5 bases, leaving 9 bases of the junction unmatched. In germline, CDR1 is SGHTA, CDR2 FQGNSA. CDR3 length equals 17 residues.

The genes are TRBV5-1 and TRBJ2-5; D is possibly TRBD1 (6 bases). CDR3 length: 13 residues. V dropped 4 bases and J dropped 3 bases, with 10 bases sitting between them. Per germline, CDR1 SGHRS and CDR2 YFSETQ. The CDR3 coding sequence is TGCGCCAGCAGCACGACAGGAAAAGAGACCCAGTACTTC. It yields the protein CASSTTGKETQYF. Together with reference TRBV5-1 and TRBJ2-5, the CDR3 gives the full variable domain: KAGVTQTPRYLIKTRGQQVTLSCSPISGHRSVSWYQQTPGQGLQFLFEYFSETQRNKGNFPGRFSGRQFSNSRSEMNVSTLELGDSALYLCASSTTGKETQYFGPGTRLLVL.

There are a few counts of this clonotype. The chain recombines TRBV4-1 with TRBJ1-1; 7 bases agree with TRBD1. The CDR3 extends over 14 amino acids. The ends lost 3 bases at V and 4 bases at J; junction bases unmatched: 5. Germline values: CDR1 MGHRA, CDR2 YSYEKL. CDR3 loop: CASSQDRQVTEAFF. The CDR3 bases are TGCGCCAGCAGCCAGGACAGGCAGGTCACTGAAGCTTTCTTT.

This chain joins TRBV7-9 and TRBJ2-7; D is undetermined. Germline CDR1 SEHNR, CDR2 FQNEAQ (reference sequence). The V and J ends lost 4 bases and 3 bases respectively, with 13 bases between them. The CDR3 is 14 amino acids. The CDR3 protein is CASSSPGVNYEQYF. DNA of the CDR3: TGTGCCAGCAGCTCGCCCGGAGTAAACTACGAGCAGTACTTC.

This chain links TRBV20-1 with TRBJ2-5, with D tentatively TRBD1 (5 bases). In germline, CDR1 is DFQATT, CDR2 SNEGSKA (reference sequence). The CDR3 spans 13 residues. V was cut by 4 bases and J by 5 bases, with 14 bases left in between. This CDR3 is CSATLTVAETQYF. The CDR3 coding sequence is TGCAGTGCTACGTTGACAGTCGCGGAGACCCAGTACTTC.

On this clonotype itself: Compared with germline, one end of the junction differs, possibly owing to a read error. The rearrangement joins TRBV5-1 to TRBJ2-7; D possibly uses TRBD1 or TRBD2 (5 bases each). Germline lookup yields CDR1 SGHRS and CDR2 YFSETQ. CDR3 size: 14 residues. For the CDR3, the DNA is TGCGCCAGCAGCTACCGGGACGGGTCCTACGAGCAGCACTTC. Protein sequence: CASSYRDGSYEQHF. The full variable domain, its missing parts supplied by reference TRBV5-1 and TRBJ2-7, is KAGVTQTPRYLIKTRGQQVTLSCSPISGHRSVSWYQQTPGQGLQFLFEYFSETQRNKGNFPGRFSGRQFSNSRSEMNVSTLELGDSALYLCASSYRDGSYEQHFGPGTRLTVT.

This clonotype appeared a few times. The CDR3 nucleotides read TGTGCGATATCAGGGGACAGGGGTTATGGCTACACCTTC. Translation: CAISGDRGYGYTF. The chain recombines TRBV7-2 with TRBJ1-2; the match to TRBD1 covers 10 bases. CDR1 is SGHTA, CDR2 FQGNSA, per germline. CDR3 length equals 13 residues.

The rearrangement links TRBV6-6 to TRBJ1-1; D is unresolved. Germline lookup yields CDR1 MNHNY and CDR2 SVGAGI (reference sequence). The V and J ends lost 0 bases and 1 base respectively, with 6 bases between them. This CDR3 spans 14 amino acids. The CDR3: CASSYSLQNTEAFF. The DNA of the CDR3 is TGTGCCAGCAGTTACTCTCTGCAGAACACTGAAGCTTTCTTT.

The sample holds one count of this clonotype. The J gene is TRBJ2-1, the V gene TRBV12-3 or TRBV12-4, with D perhaps matching TRBD1 (6 bases). V lost 2 bases and J lost 8, with 16 bases in between. The CDR3 consists of 15 residues. CDR3 bases: TGTGCCAGCAGTTTAAGGGGGTCCTCAGGTTATGAGCAGTTCTTC. This sequence encodes CASSLRGSSGYEQFF.

This clonotype was picked up one time. The CDR3 loop is CSAGTGGDSPLHF. CDR3 DNA sequence: TGCAGCGCCGGAACAGGGGGCGATTCACCCCTCCACTTT. The chain uses TRBV29-1 and TRBJ1-6; the match to TRBD1 covers 9 bases. The CDR3 is 13 amino acids. From germline, CDR1 is SQVTM and CDR2 ANQGSEA. J gave up 8 bases and V 7 bases, and 6 bases lay outside the gene matches.

The genes are TRBV10-1 and TRBJ2-1; D could derive from TRBD1 or TRBD2 (6 bases each). The CDR3 covers 14 residues. The V end lost 0 bases, the J end lost 7 bases, and 10 bases lay between the germline ends. Germline V gene data show CDR1 as WNHNN and CDR2 as SYGVQD (reference sequence). The CDR3 nucleotides read TGCGCCAGCAGTGAGTCGGAAGGGGGGAATGAGCAGTTCTTC. This encodes CASSESEGGNEQFF.

The rearrangement links TRBV5-1 to TRBJ2-1; 8 bases line up with TRBD1. The J segment lost 2 bases and the V segment lost 4 bases, leaving 5 bases of the junction unmatched. The CDR3 is 15 residues long. The germline CDR1 and CDR2 sequences are SGHRS and YFSETQ. CDR3 coding DNA: TGCGCCAGCAGCACCCGGACAGGGCCCTACAATGAGCAGTTCTTC. Translated, it gives CASSTRTGPYNEQFF.

J is TRBJ2-1 and V is TRBV27, with 10 bases lining up with TRBD2. V trimming: 5 bases; J trimming: 6 bases; junction bases outside the gene matches: 10. CDR1 and CDR2 from the germline V gene are MNHEY and SMNVEV (reference sequence). The CDR3 sequence is 16 residues long. This chain's CDR3 is CASSPGASGGGNEQFF. In DNA, the CDR3 is TGTGCCAGCAGTCCCGGGGCTAGCGGGGGAGGCAATGAGCAGTTCTTC.

V is TRBV3-1 and J is TRBJ2-1, with a possible D match to TRBD2 (6 bases). Germline loops: CDR1 LGHDT, CDR2 YNNKEL (reference sequence). V was shortened by 7 bases and J by 1 base, with 17 bases between the two germline ends. CDR3 length: 16 residues. The CDR3 reads CASTGRRGPSYNEQFF. The CDR3 coding sequence is TGTGCCAGCACGGGGCGGCGGGGACCATCCTACAATGAGCAGTTCTTC.

This clonotype was detected only a few times. The rearrangement uses TRBV10-3 and TRBJ2-5; D assignment may be TRBD1 or TRBD2 (5 bases each). The V gene lost 2 bases and the J gene lost 8 bases, with 9 bases spanning the gap. Germline V gene data show CDR1 as ENHRY and CDR2 as SYGVKD. The CDR3 runs to 12 residues. DNA for the CDR3: TGTGCCATCAGTGAGGGGGGTGGCACCCAGTACTTC. It specifies CAISEGGGTQYF.

In its sample, this clonotype was seen a few times. The chain uses TRBV9 and TRBJ2-7; possible D gene TRBD2, 6 bases. With 3 bases removed from V and 6 bases from J, the gap between germline ends came to 13 bases. The CDR3 is 13 amino acids. In germline, CDR1 is SGDLS, CDR2 YYNGEE. The CDR3 protein is CASSALGGTEQYF. The CDR3, as DNA: TGTGCCAGCAGCGCTCTTGGGGGGACCGAGCAGTACTTC.

This clonotype was counted a single time. The chain has TRBV29-1 and TRBJ1-2; the match to TRBD1 covers 10 bases. Trimming removed 4 bases from V and 2 bases from J; junction bases left unmatched: 4. This CDR3 contains 14 residues. Germline-derived CDR1 and CDR2 are SQVTM and ANQGSEA. The CDR3 region has the DNA TGCAGCGTTGGGGGGACAGGGGCGAACTATGGCTACACCTTC. It codes for CSVGGTGANYGYTF.

J is TRBJ2-3 and V is TRBV20-1; D gene ambiguous. In germline, CDR1 is DFQATT, CDR2 SNEGSKA (reference sequence). The V gene lost 5 bases and the J gene lost 2 bases, with 8 bases spanning the gap. There are 12 residues in the CDR3. DNA for the CDR3: TGCAGTGCTCCAGCCCTCACAGATACGCAGTATTTT. Encoded protein: CSAPALTDTQYF.